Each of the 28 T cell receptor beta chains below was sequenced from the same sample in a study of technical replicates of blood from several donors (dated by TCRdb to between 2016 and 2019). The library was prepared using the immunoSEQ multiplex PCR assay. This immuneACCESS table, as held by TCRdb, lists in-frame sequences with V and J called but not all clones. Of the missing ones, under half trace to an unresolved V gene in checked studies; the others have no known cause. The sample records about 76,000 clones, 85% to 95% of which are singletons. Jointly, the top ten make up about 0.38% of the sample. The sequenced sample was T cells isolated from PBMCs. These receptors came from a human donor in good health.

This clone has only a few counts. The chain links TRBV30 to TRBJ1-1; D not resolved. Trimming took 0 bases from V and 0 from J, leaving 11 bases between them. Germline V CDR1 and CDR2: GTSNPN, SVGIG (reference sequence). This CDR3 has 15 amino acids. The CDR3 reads CAWSVNVGVNTEAFF. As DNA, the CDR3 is TGTGCCTGGAGTGTAAATGTCGGGGTGAACACTGAAGCTTTCTTT.

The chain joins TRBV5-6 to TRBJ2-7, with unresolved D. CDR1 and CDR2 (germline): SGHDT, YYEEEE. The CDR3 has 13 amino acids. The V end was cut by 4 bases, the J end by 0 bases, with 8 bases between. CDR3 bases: TGTGCCAGCAGCCCTGACATCTCCTACGAGCAGTACTTC. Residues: CASSPDISYEQYF.

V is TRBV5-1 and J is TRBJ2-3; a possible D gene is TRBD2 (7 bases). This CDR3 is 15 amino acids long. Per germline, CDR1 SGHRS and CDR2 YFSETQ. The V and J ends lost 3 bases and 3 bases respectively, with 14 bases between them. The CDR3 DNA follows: TGCGCCAGCAGCTCCCCGGGGGGCGAGACAGATACGCAGTATTTT. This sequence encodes CASSSPGGETDTQYF.

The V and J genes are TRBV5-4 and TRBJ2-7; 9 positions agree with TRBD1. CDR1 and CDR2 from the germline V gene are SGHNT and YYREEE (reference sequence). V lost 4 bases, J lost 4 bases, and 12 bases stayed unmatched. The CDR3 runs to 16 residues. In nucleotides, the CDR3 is TGTGCCAGCAGCACCAGGGACAGGGAAGATCAATACGAGCAGTACTTC. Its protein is CASSTRDREDQYEQYF.

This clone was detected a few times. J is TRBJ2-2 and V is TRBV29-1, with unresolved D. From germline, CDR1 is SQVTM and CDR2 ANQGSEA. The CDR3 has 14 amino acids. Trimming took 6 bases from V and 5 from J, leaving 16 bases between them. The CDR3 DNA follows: TGCAGCGTAAGAGAATTTGACACAACCGGGGAGCTGTTTTTT. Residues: CSVREFDTTGELFF.

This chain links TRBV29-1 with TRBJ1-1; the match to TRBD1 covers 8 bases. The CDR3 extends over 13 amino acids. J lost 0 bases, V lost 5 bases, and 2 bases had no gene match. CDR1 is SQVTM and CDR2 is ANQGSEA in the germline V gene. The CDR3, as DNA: TGCAGCGTTTACAGGGGGTTGAACACTGAAGCTTTCTTT. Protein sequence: CSVYRGLNTEAFF.

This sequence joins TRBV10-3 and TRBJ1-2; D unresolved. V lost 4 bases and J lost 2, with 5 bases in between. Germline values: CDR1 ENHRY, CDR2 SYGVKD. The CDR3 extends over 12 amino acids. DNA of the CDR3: TGTGCCATCAGTGCGGAGAACTATGGCTACACCTTC. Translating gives CAISAENYGYTF.

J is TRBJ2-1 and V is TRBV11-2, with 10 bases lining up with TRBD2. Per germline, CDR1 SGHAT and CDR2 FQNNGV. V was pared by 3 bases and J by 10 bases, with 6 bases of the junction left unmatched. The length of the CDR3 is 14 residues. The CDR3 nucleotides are TGTGCCAGCAGCTTCTCCCTAGCGGGAGAAGAGCAGTTCTTC. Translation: CASSFSLAGEEQFF.

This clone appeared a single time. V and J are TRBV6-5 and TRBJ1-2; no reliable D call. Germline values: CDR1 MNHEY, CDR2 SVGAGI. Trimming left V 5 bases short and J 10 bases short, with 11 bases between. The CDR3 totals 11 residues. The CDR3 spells CASSRTAFYTF. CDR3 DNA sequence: TGTGCCAGCAGTCGGACTGCTTTCTACACCTTC.

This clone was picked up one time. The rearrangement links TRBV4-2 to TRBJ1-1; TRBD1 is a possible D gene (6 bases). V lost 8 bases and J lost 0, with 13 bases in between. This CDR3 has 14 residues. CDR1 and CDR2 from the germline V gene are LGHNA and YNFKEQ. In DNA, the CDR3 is TGTGCCAGCCGCTACAGGGCCATGAACACTGAAGCTTTCTTT. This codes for CASRYRAMNTEAFF.

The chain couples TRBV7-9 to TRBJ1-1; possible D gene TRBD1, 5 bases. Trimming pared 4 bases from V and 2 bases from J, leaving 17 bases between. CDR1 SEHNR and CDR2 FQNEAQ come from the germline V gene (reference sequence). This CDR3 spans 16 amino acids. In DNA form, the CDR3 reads TGTGCCAGCAGCTCATCTGAGACAGCTCCCAACACTGAAGCTTTCTTT. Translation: CASSSSETAPNTEAFF.

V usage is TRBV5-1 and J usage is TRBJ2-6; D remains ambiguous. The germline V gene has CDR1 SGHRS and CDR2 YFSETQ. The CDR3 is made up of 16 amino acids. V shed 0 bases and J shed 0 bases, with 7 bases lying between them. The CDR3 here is CASSLAVLSGANVLTF. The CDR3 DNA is TGCGCCAGCAGCTTGGCAGTGCTCTCTGGGGCCAACGTCCTGACTTTC. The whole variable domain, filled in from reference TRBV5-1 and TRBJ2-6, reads KAGVTQTPRYLIKTRGQQVTLSCSPISGHRSVSWYQQTPGQGLQFLFEYFSETQRNKGNFPGRFSGRQFSNSRSEMNVSTLELGDSALYLCASSLAVLSGANVLTFGAGSRLTVL.

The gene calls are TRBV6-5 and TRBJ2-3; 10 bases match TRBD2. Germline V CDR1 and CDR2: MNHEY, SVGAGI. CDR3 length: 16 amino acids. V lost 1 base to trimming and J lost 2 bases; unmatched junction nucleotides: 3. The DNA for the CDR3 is TGTGCCAGCAGTTACTGGACTAGCGGAACCACAGATACGCAGTATTTT. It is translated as CASSYWTSGTTDTQYF.

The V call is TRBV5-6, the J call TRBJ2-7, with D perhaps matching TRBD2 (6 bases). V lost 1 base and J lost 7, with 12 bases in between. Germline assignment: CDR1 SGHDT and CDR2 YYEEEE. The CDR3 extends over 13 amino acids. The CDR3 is CASSLWGVGEQYF. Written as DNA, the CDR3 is TGTGCCAGCAGCTTGTGGGGGGTAGGGGAGCAGTACTTC.

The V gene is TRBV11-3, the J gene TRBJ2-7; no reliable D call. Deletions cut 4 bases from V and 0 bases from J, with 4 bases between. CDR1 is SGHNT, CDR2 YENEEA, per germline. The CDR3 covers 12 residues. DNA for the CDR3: TGTGCCAGCAGCTCCAGCTCCTACGAGCAGTACTTC. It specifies CASSSSSYEQYF.

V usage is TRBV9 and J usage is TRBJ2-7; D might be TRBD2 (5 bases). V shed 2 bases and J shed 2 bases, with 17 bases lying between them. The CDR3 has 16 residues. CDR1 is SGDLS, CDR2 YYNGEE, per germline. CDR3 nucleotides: TGTGCCAGCAGCGTTTCGACCGGGGTCGCAACCTACGAGCAGTACTTC. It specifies CASSVSTGVATYEQYF.

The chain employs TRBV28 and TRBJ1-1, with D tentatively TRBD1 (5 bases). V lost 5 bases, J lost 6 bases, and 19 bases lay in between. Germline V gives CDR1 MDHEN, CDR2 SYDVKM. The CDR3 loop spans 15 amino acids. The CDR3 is CASSQLQVPTSEAFF. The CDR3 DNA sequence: TGTGCCAGCAGTCAACTACAGGTCCCAACTTCTGAAGCTTTCTTT.

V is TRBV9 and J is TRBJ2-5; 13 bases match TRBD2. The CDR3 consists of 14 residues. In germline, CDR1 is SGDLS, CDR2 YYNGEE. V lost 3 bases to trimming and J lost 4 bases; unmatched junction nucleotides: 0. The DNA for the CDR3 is TGTGCCAGCAGCGGGACTAGCGGGGGAGAGACCCAGTACTTC. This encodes CASSGTSGGETQYF.

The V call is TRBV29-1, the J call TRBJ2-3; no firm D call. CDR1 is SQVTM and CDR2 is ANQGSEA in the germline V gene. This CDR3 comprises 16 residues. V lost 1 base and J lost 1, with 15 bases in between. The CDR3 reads CSVEGLEGLGTDTQYF. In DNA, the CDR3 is TGCAGCGTTGAAGGGCTAGAAGGTCTAGGCACAGATACGCAGTATTTT.

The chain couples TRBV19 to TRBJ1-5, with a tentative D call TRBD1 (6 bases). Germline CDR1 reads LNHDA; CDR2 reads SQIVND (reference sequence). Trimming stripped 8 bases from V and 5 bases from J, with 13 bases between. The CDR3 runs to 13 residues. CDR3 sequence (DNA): TGTGCCAGTTCCAGGGGAAGGGATCAGCCCCAGCATTTT. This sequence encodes CASSRGRDQPQHF. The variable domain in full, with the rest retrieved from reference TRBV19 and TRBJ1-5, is DGGITQSPKYLFRKEGQNVTLSCEQNLNHDAMYWYRQDPGQGLRLIYYSQIVNDFQKGDIAEGYSVSREKKESFPLTVTSAQKNPTAFYLCASSRGRDQPQHFGDGTRLSIL.

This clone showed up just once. As DNA, the CDR3 is TGTGCCAGCAGCTTAGGCGGGCGTGAGCAGTTCTTC. Translating gives CASSLGGREQFF. The rearrangement uses TRBV7-2 and TRBJ2-1; the D gene is possibly TRBD2 (5 bases). This CDR3 has 12 amino acids. Germline V lookup: CDR1 SGHTA, CDR2 FQGNSA. V gave up 1 base and J gave up 9 bases, with 7 bases separating them.

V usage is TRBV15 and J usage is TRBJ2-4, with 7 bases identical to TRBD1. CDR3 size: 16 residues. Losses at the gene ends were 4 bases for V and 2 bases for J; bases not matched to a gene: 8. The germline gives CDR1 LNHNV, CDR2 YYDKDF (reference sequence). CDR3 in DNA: TGTGCCACCAGCAACGACAGGGCACCTACCAAAAACATTCAGTACTTC. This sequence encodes CATSNDRAPTKNIQYF.

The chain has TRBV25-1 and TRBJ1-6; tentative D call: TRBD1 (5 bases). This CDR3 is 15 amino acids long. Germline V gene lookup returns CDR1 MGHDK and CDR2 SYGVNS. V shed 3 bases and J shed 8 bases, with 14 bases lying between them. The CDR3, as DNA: TGTGCCAGCAGTGACACATCCGGGGGTTATTCACCCCTCCACTTT. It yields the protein CASSDTSGGYSPLHF.

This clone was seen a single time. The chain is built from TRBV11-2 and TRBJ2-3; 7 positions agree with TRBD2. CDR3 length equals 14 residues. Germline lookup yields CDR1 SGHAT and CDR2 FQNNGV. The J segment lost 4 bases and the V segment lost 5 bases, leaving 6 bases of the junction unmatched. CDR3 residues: CASSLRTRSDTQYF. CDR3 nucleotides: TGTGCCAGCAGCCTCCGGACTAGATCAGATACGCAGTATTTT.

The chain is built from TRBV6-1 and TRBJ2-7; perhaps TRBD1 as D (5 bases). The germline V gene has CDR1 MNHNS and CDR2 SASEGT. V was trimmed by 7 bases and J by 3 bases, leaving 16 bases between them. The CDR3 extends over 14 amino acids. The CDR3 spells CASTLPDTFYEQYF. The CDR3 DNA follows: TGTGCCAGCACCCTGCCGGACACTTTCTACGAGCAGTACTTC.

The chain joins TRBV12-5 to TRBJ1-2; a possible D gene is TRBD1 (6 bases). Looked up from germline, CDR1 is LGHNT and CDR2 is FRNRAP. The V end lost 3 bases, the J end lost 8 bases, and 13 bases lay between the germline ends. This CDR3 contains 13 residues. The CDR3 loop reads CASGFAGVGGYTF. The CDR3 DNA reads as TGTGCTAGTGGTTTTGCAGGGGTCGGAGGCTACACCTTC.

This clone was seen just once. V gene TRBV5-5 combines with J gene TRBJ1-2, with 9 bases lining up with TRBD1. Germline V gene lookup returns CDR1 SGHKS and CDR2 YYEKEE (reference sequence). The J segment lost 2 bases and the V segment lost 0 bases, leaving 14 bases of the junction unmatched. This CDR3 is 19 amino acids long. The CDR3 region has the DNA TGTGCCAGCAGCTTGGGGTCCGAGACAGGGGGACGAGTGAACTATGGCTACACCTTC. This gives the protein CASSLGSETGGRVNYGYTF.

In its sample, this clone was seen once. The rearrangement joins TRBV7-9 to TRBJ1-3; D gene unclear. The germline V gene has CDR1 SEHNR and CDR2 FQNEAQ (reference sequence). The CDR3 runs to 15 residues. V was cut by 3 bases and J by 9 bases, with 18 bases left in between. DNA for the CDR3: TGTGCCAGCAGCTTGTTAGACGGAGCCCGGGGCACCATATATTTT. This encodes CASSLLDGARGTIYF.